This T cell receptor beta chain was recorded in a study of control samples from healthy donors and cancer patients. Libraries were prepared by immunoSEQ multiplex PCR; TCRdb keeps only in-frame clonotypes and omits some of them. The sample contains around 130,000 clones, around nine tenths of which appear only once. Germline V lookup: CDR1 WNHNN, CDR2 SYGVQD (reference sequence). This CDR3 contains 17 residues. V lost 6 bases and J 2 bases, leaving 20 bases between the germline ends. The chain is built from TRBV10-1 and TRBJ2-1, with D possibly being TRBD1 (6 bases). The source of this sequence is a young man in good health. Input material: blood. CDR3 DNA sequence: TGCGCCAGCAGCCTGGGGAAAGGGGGAGAGGCCTACAATGAGCAGTTCTTC. Translated: CASSLGKGGEAYNEQFF.